The source of this TCR beta chain is a study of OX40 agonist ivuxolimab in advanced cancers. Study results and caveats: CD8+ T cells were the subset that, on average, had more expanded clones than CD4+. The work left the antigen specificity of expanded peripheral T cells undetermined. With doses of 0.1 to 3.0 mg/kg, CD4+ and CD8+ blood T cells had undergone clonal expansion by week 6.

Profiled with immunoSEQ multiplex PCR; TCRdb holds only in-frame clones, not every one. This sample has 60,000 to 70,000 clones, with roughly 80% found just once. Germline V lookup: CDR1 SGHAT, CDR2 FQNNGV. Trimming stripped 6 bases from V and 8 bases from J, with 16 bases between. The CDR3 is made up of 13 amino acids. Anyone with autoimmune disease history or systemic immunosuppression was excluded. This clone was seen once. Antigen unknown. The chain uses TRBV11-2 and TRBJ1-2; unclear D gene. The source material was CD4+ or CD8+ T cells sorted from blood, sampled in a trial of the OX40 agonist ivuxolimab. The receptor was isolated from an adult with an advanced solid tumor such as melanoma, head and neck, liver or kidney cancer. The CDR3 region is CASSPDKWGGYTF. In DNA form, the CDR3 reads TGTGCCAGCAGTCCAGACAAGTGGGGAGGCTACACCTTC.